This T cell receptor beta chain came from a study of T cells in Graves' hyperthyroidism and ophthalmopathy. Stable Graves' hyperthyroidism meant no ophthalmopathy progression within 18 months. Patients having uncontrolled infection, another autoimmune disease, pregnancy or lactation were not included. The PBMCs studied were ones that came from about 10 ml fresh peripheral blood. TCR beta CDR3 region amplification was performed from RNA transcripts. Researchers ran a first-round RT-PCR on the TCR CDR3 using the HTBI primer set. TCRdb re-analysed the multiplex PCR reads in MiXCR, keeping a single row per CDR3 protein. The sample includes hundreds of thousands of distinct CDR3 sequences, approximately 14% of them seen just once. The CDR3 has 19 amino acids. V dropped 1 base and J dropped 7; count of bases not matched to a gene: 18. Per the germline V gene, CDR1 is SEHNR and CDR2 is FQNEAQ (reference sequence).

Study-wide results and caveats: Blood also held most thyroid clonotypes expanded beyond 0.001.

This clonotype was seen ten or more times. No antigen is known for it. This receptor was taken from a woman between 18 and 29 years old with Graves' hyperthyroidism. Sequenced: blood. The chain employs TRBV7-9 and TRBJ2-1; 8 bases match TRBD2. The CDR3 loop reads CASSLDDLTRLAGRNEQFF. The CDR3 DNA sequence: TGTGCCAGCAGCTTAGACGATTTAACGCGTCTAGCGGGTCGAAATGAGCAGTTCTTC.